This section outlines one TCR beta chain sequence together with its context. In the original analysis: It was from reference gene primer amplification that nucleated cell counts were estimated. Profiled with immunoSEQ multiplex PCR; TCRdb holds only in-frame clones, not every one. The DNA was the basis for D and trimming; V, J and clone size are from that table. The sample has around 200,000 clones; less than 90% are singletons. The data originate from a study of blood T cell repertoires in COVID-19. Study in general: The United States, Italy and Spain provided the acute and convalescent COVID-19 samples. PBMCs, B-cell-depleted T cells, or T cells provided the cDNA or gDNA that made up the material.

The CDR3 totals 13 residues. V lost 6 bases to trimming and J lost 3 bases; unmatched junction nucleotides: 5. From germline, CDR1 is SEHNR and CDR2 FQNEAQ (reference sequence). This clonotype was obtained from an elderly woman with active or convalescent COVID-19. The rearrangement joins TRBV7-9 to TRBJ2-7; 7 bases are a match to TRBD2. The source material was peripheral blood. This CDR3 is CASSSRGVYEQYF. In DNA form, the CDR3 reads TGTGCCAGCAGTTCCCGGGGGGTCTACGAGCAGTACTTC.